This T cell receptor beta chain derives from a study of vaccination and CD4 T cells after COVID-19. Time point reported: late sampling 161 to 241 days after vaccination in a few convalescent patients. As to treatment: roughly 10-day PBMC culture with coronavirus spike peptide pools or control peptides (ViraFEST assay). ViraFEST relied on peptide pools to expand antigen-specific T cells; the TCRs were sequenced afterward. Cultures got half-medium changes with IL-2 on days 3 and 7. Researchers used the Oncomine TCR Beta short-read assay to sequence DNA from cultured CD4+ T cells. Genomic DNA from cultured CD4+ T cells was extracted. TCRdb re-analysed the PCR reads in MiXCR, keeping a single row per CDR3 protein. The sample lists about 18,000 distinct CDR3 sequences; about 48% were seen once. This clonotype was counted only a few times. The antigen remains undetermined. Findings of the study overall: SARS-CoV-2-reactive clonotype medians increased from roughly 21 to 40, not significantly.

V shed 1 base and J shed 0 bases, with 5 bases lying between them. Germline V gives CDR1 SGHTA, CDR2 FQGTGA. This CDR3 is 14 amino acids long. The V gene is TRBV7-3, the J gene TRBJ2-3; D unresolved. The sample here was CD4+ T cells from blood, cultured in vitro, taken about 7 months after SARS-CoV-2 vaccination. The clonotype comes from a human donor who had recovered from COVID-19. CDR3 in amino acids: CASSLSTSTDTQYF. For the CDR3, the DNA is TGTGCCAGCAGCTTAAGCACTAGCACAGATACGCAGTATTTT.